A selection of T cell receptor beta chains follows, all from one sample in a study of shared clonotypes between healthy human individuals. Clones were read by immunoSEQ multiplex PCR, and TCRdb kept only the in-frame ones, dropping some. In the table there are fewer than 650,000 clones, around three quarters of which are singletons. Sequenced: PBMCs. The receptors were sampled from a middle-aged woman in good health. Some clones in this sample may be carry-over from other donors' samples. The CDR3 runs from the conserved cysteine through the conserved F or W. The order of the fields is D gene, J gene, clone size, V gene, CDR3 DNA, CDR3 protein. D genes are given only for firm matches. Size is omitted from some rows. Given values are once, few, many or a class for expanded clones.

d_gene: -; j_gene: TRBJ2-2; abundance: once; v_gene: TRBV30; CDR3nt: TGTGCCTGGAATCTGGGGGCAAGCACCGGGGAGCTGTTTTTT; CDR3aa: CAWNLGASTGELFF
d_gene: -; j_gene: TRBJ2-1; abundance: -; v_gene: TRBV10-1; CDR3nt: TGCGCCAGCAGTCTGCAGGGCTTGGATGAGCAGTTCTTC; CDR3aa: CASSLQGLDEQFF
d_gene: -; j_gene: TRBJ2-1; abundance: many; v_gene: TRBV28; CDR3nt: TGTGCCAGCAGTCGACACATTTCAATCGGCCTCAATGAGCAGTTCTTC; CDR3aa: CASSRHISIGLNEQFF
d_gene: -; j_gene: TRBJ1-5; abundance: -; v_gene: TRBV28; CDR3nt: TGTGCCGGTGGGGAATATAGCAATCAGCCCCAGCATTTT; CDR3aa: CAGGEYSNQPQHF
d_gene: -; j_gene: TRBJ2-7; abundance: -; v_gene: TRBV20-1; CDR3nt: TGCAGTGCTTCCGGGCAGTACTTC; CDR3aa: CSASGQYF
d_gene: -; j_gene: TRBJ1-3; abundance: -; v_gene: TRBV11-3; CDR3nt: TGTGCCAGCAGCTCCGCCCGAGGAAACACCATATATTTT; CDR3aa: CASSSARGNTIYF
d_gene: -; j_gene: TRBJ2-7; abundance: -; v_gene: TRBV28; CDR3nt: TGTGCCACCCTAGCTGCCCCCTACGAGCAGTACTTC; CDR3aa: CATLAAPYEQYF
d_gene: TRBD1; j_gene: TRBJ1-2; abundance: -; v_gene: TRBV19; CDR3nt: TGTGCCAGTAGAACGACAGGGTACTATGGCTACACCTTC; CDR3aa: CASRTTGYYGYTF
d_gene: -; j_gene: TRBJ1-5; abundance: -; v_gene: TRBV7-8; CDR3nt: TGTGCCAGCAGCCTCCGACAGGCCAATCAGCCCCAGCATTTT; CDR3aa: CASSLRQANQPQHF
d_gene: -; j_gene: TRBJ2-5; abundance: -; v_gene: TRBV11-2; CDR3nt: TGTGCCAGCAGCTTAGATGGGGGACAACAAGAGACCCAGTACTTC; CDR3aa: CASSLDGGQQETQYF
d_gene: -; j_gene: TRBJ2-5; abundance: -; v_gene: TRBV6-1; CDR3nt: TGTGCCAGCAACCGAATAGGACAGTCTCAAGAGACCCAGTACTTC; CDR3aa: CASNRIGQSQETQYF
d_gene: -; j_gene: TRBJ1-1; abundance: -; v_gene: TRBV5-1; CDR3nt: TGCGCCAGCAGCTTGGAGGCGAGGGTGGTAGCGCTCTGGGTAGCTTTCTTT; CDR3aa: CASSLEARVVALWVAFF
d_gene: TRBD2; j_gene: TRBJ2-5; abundance: -; v_gene: TRBV2; CDR3nt: TGTGCCAGCAGTGAAGCGCGGGGGAGCGGGCAGGAGACCCAGTACTTC; CDR3aa: CASSEARGSGQETQYF
d_gene: -; j_gene: TRBJ1-2; abundance: -; v_gene: TRBV2; CDR3nt: TGTGCCAGCAGGTTAGACAGTTATGGCTACACCTTC; CDR3aa: CASRLDSYGYTF
d_gene: -; j_gene: TRBJ2-2; abundance: -; v_gene: TRBV7-3; CDR3nt: TGTGCCAGCAGCTTAACTGAAAGGGTGGACACCGGGGAGCTGTTTTTT; CDR3aa: CASSLTERVDTGELFF
d_gene: TRBD2; j_gene: TRBJ2-1; abundance: once; v_gene: TRBV9; CDR3nt: TGTGCCAGCGTCCATTCAGAGACTAGCGGGAGAGCAAATGAGCAGTTCTTC; CDR3aa: CASVHSETSGRANEQFF
d_gene: TRBD2; j_gene: TRBJ2-1; abundance: -; v_gene: TRBV27; CDR3nt: TGTGCCAGCAGTTTAGCGGGAGGGCCGCAGGAGCAGTTCTTC; CDR3aa: CASSLAGGPQEQFF
d_gene: -; j_gene: TRBJ2-7; abundance: -; v_gene: TRBV29-1; CDR3nt: TGCAGCGTAGAGGACCGAGCCTACGAGCAGTACTTC; CDR3aa: CSVEDRAYEQYF
d_gene: TRBD1; j_gene: TRBJ1-2; abundance: -; v_gene: TRBV28; CDR3nt: TGTGCCAGCAGTCCAGGGGCAGGGGGCAAGGACTATGGCTACACCTTC; CDR3aa: CASSPGAGGKDYGYTF
d_gene: -; j_gene: TRBJ2-1; abundance: -; v_gene: TRBV16; CDR3nt: TGTGCCAGCAGCCAATCAGGATACAATGAGCAGTTCTTC; CDR3aa: CASSQSGYNEQFF
d_gene: -; j_gene: TRBJ1-1; abundance: -; v_gene: TRBV19; CDR3nt: TGTGCCAGTAGTACCGGGGCGTACGGGAACACTGAAGCTTTCTTT; CDR3aa: CASSTGAYGNTEAFF
d_gene: -; j_gene: TRBJ2-2; abundance: once; v_gene: TRBV30; CDR3nt: TGTGCCTGGAGTTACCCAGGGTATAAGACCGGGGAGCTGTTTTTT; CDR3aa: CAWSYPGYKTGELFF
d_gene: -; j_gene: TRBJ1-1; abundance: -; v_gene: TRBV28; CDR3nt: TGTGCCAGCGGTCGAGGGTACACTGAAGCTTTCTTT; CDR3aa: CASGRGYTEAFF
d_gene: -; j_gene: TRBJ2-7; abundance: -; v_gene: TRBV10-3; CDR3nt: TGTGCCATCAGTGAGTCGACTGATAGTTACGAGCAGTACTTC; CDR3aa: CAISESTDSYEQYF
d_gene: -; j_gene: TRBJ2-1; abundance: -; v_gene: TRBV18; CDR3nt: TGTGCCAGCTCACCGGTGTTGGGTACAGAGGGTGCCAGCAATGAGCAGTTCTTC; CDR3aa: CASSPVLGTEGASNEQFF
d_gene: -; j_gene: TRBJ2-7; abundance: -; v_gene: TRBV2; CDR3nt: TGTGCCAGCAGTGAACTGGGGGGGGCTGACGAGCAGTACTTC; CDR3aa: CASSELGGADEQYF
d_gene: -; j_gene: TRBJ2-1; abundance: -; v_gene: TRBV5-6; CDR3nt: TGTGCCAGCAGCTTGCCCGGGCCCTCCTACAATGAGCAGTTCTTC; CDR3aa: CASSLPGPSYNEQFF
d_gene: TRBD2; j_gene: TRBJ2-1; abundance: -; v_gene: TRBV4-2; CDR3nt: TGTGCCAGCAGCCAAGTCTCGGGACTAGTCCCCTACAATGAGCAGTTCTTC; CDR3aa: CASSQVSGLVPYNEQFF
d_gene: -; j_gene: TRBJ2-1; abundance: -; v_gene: TRBV5-1; CDR3nt: TGCGCCAGCAGCTTGTTCTCCCGGGATTACAATGAGCAGTTCTTC; CDR3aa: CASSLFSRDYNEQFF
d_gene: TRBD1; j_gene: TRBJ1-4; abundance: -; v_gene: TRBV7-9; CDR3nt: TGTGCCAGCAGCCGAGGGGGACAGGGGGCGGAAGAAAAACTGTTTTTT; CDR3aa: CASSRGGQGAEEKLFF
d_gene: -; j_gene: TRBJ2-1; abundance: -; v_gene: TRBV18; CDR3nt: TGTGCCAGCTCACCACCGAACAGGGCCAATGAGCAGTTCTTC; CDR3aa: CASSPPNRANEQFF
d_gene: TRBD1; j_gene: TRBJ2-7; abundance: -; v_gene: TRBV10-3; CDR3nt: TGTGCCATCAACGGACAGGGGCGGTACGAGCAGTACTTC; CDR3aa: CAINGQGRYEQYF
d_gene: -; j_gene: TRBJ2-7; abundance: -; v_gene: TRBV7-9; CDR3nt: TGTGCCAGCAGCCCTGACTCACACTCCTACGAGCAGTACTTC; CDR3aa: CASSPDSHSYEQYF
d_gene: -; j_gene: TRBJ2-1; abundance: -; v_gene: TRBV18; CDR3nt: TGTGCCAGCTCACCACCGGCTAGCGAGTACAATGAGCAGTTCTTC; CDR3aa: CASSPPASEYNEQFF
d_gene: -; j_gene: TRBJ1-5; abundance: -; v_gene: TRBV28; CDR3nt: TGTGCCAGCAGTTTAAGAGGGGGGGGCAATCAGCCCCAGCATTTT; CDR3aa: CASSLRGGGNQPQHF
d_gene: -; j_gene: TRBJ2-1; abundance: -; v_gene: TRBV20-1; CDR3nt: TGCAGTGCTAGGGGGCCTGGGCAGTTCTTC; CDR3aa: CSARGPGQFF
d_gene: -; j_gene: TRBJ2-1; abundance: -; v_gene: TRBV30; CDR3nt: TGTGCCTGGAGTGTTCTAGCGACACAGTTCTTC; CDR3aa: CAWSVLATQFF
d_gene: -; j_gene: TRBJ2-3; abundance: -; v_gene: TRBV18; CDR3nt: TGTGCCAGCTCACCACCCGTGGATACGCAGTATTTT; CDR3aa: CASSPPVDTQYF
d_gene: -; j_gene: TRBJ1-2; abundance: -; v_gene: TRBV19; CDR3nt: TGTGCCAGTAGTATCTATCTTTTATTTGGCTACACCTTC; CDR3aa: CASSIYLLFGYTF
d_gene: -; j_gene: TRBJ1-2; abundance: once; v_gene: TRBV7-2; CDR3nt: TGTGCCAGCAGCTTATTCGGGGGGAACTATGGCTACACCTTC; CDR3aa: CASSLFGGNYGYTF
d_gene: TRBD2; j_gene: TRBJ2-7; abundance: -; v_gene: TRBV7-9; CDR3nt: TGTGCCAGCAGCCACGGACTAGCGGACTACGAGCAGTACTTC; CDR3aa: CASSHGLADYEQYF
d_gene: -; j_gene: TRBJ2-2; abundance: once; v_gene: TRBV5-1; CDR3nt: TGCGCCAGCAACACAGGGACTGGCACGAACACCGGGGAGCTGTTTTTT; CDR3aa: CASNTGTGTNTGELFF
d_gene: -; j_gene: TRBJ2-3; abundance: few; v_gene: TRBV2; CDR3nt: TGTGCCAGCAGTGTTTCGGGTCAGTTACTGGATACGCAGTATTTT; CDR3aa: CASSVSGQLLDTQYF
d_gene: -; j_gene: TRBJ2-2; abundance: -; v_gene: TRBV7-8; CDR3nt: TGTGCCAGCAGCTCCGCCGGGACTGGGAACACCGGGGAGCTGTTTTTT; CDR3aa: CASSSAGTGNTGELFF
d_gene: TRBD2; j_gene: TRBJ2-7; abundance: -; v_gene: TRBV6-1; CDR3nt: TGTGCCAGCAGTGAAGGTAGACCGGGACTAGCGGGGAGCTCCTACGAGCAGTACTTC; CDR3aa: CASSEGRPGLAGSSYEQYF
d_gene: -; j_gene: TRBJ1-1; abundance: -; v_gene: TRBV10-3; CDR3nt: TGTGCCATCAGTGCGGTGAACACTGAAGCTTTCTTT; CDR3aa: CAISAVNTEAFF
d_gene: -; j_gene: TRBJ2-1; abundance: -; v_gene: TRBV7-9; CDR3nt: TGTGCCAGCAGCCGCCCTACCAATGAGCAGTTCTTC; CDR3aa: CASSRPTNEQFF
d_gene: -; j_gene: TRBJ2-5; abundance: -; v_gene: TRBV5-1; CDR3nt: TGCGCCAGCAGCTTGGGGGGGTCAGGGATGGAGACCCAGTACTTC; CDR3aa: CASSLGGSGMETQYF
d_gene: -; j_gene: TRBJ2-2; abundance: -; v_gene: TRBV4-3; CDR3nt: TGCGCCAGCAGCCAAAGGCCTGAAGGTAACACCGGGGAGCTGTTTTTT; CDR3aa: CASSQRPEGNTGELFF
d_gene: -; j_gene: TRBJ2-1; abundance: -; v_gene: TRBV6-4; CDR3nt: TGTGCCAGCAGTGACCCCTTAGCCCCCAATGAGCAGTTCTTC; CDR3aa: CASSDPLAPNEQFF
d_gene: -; j_gene: TRBJ2-2; abundance: -; v_gene: TRBV11-3; CDR3nt: TGTGCCAGCAGCGCGGGACAGACGAACACCGGGGAGCTGTTTTTT; CDR3aa: CASSAGQTNTGELFF
d_gene: -; j_gene: TRBJ1-5; abundance: -; v_gene: TRBV18; CDR3nt: TGTGCCAGCTCACGAGGCGCGGGAGGCAATCAGCCCCAGCATTTT; CDR3aa: CASSRGAGGNQPQHF